Below, 30 T cell receptor beta chains from the same sample are listed, as sequenced in a study of blood T cell repertoires in COVID-19. Sequencing used immunoSEQ multiplex PCR; TCRdb keeps in-frame clones, though not all of them. The sample contains about 260,000 clones, roughly 90% of which appear only once. Sequences were obtained from peripheral blood. The receptors derive from a man aged 55 to 69 who had recovered from COVID-19.

This clone has only a few counts. The genes are TRBV5-4 and TRBJ2-1; the D gene is possibly TRBD2 (7 bases). The CDR3 contains 16 residues. Germline CDR1 is SGHNT and CDR2 is YYREEE (reference sequence). V dropped 0 bases and J dropped 4 bases, with 14 bases sitting between them. CDR3 amino acids: CASSLGAGAKYNEQFF. As DNA, the CDR3 is TGTGCCAGCAGCTTGGGGGCGGGGGCCAAATACAATGAGCAGTTCTTC.

The V gene is TRBV19, the J gene TRBJ1-1; no reliable D call. CDR3 length: 14 amino acids. Germline V gene data show CDR1 as LNHDA and CDR2 as SQIVND (reference sequence). The germline V and J ends were trimmed by 7 bases and 5 bases, with 17 bases remaining between them. In nucleotides, the CDR3 is TGTGCCAGTACCTTGACCTTAGAGGGTACTGAAGCTTTCTTT. Protein sequence: CASTLTLEGTEAFF.

V and J are TRBV2 and TRBJ1-5; TRBD1 agrees at 7 bases. Germline values: CDR1 SNHLY, CDR2 FYNNEI. The CDR3 is 14 residues long. V was pared by 6 bases and J by 6 bases, with 8 bases of the junction left unmatched. The CDR3 sequence is CASRAGQAGQPQHF. In nucleotides, the CDR3 is TGTGCCAGCAGGGCCGGACAGGCGGGTCAGCCCCAGCATTTT.

The rearrangement joins TRBV19 to TRBJ1-5; no clear D. Trimming took 3 bases from V and 1 from J, leaving 16 bases between them. This CDR3 comprises 17 residues. The V gene's germline CDR1 is LNHDA and CDR2 SQIVND (reference sequence). The CDR3 DNA follows: TGTGCCAGTAGTATCTGGGAAGGGAGGCCAAGCAATCAGCCCCAGCATTTT. As protein: CASSIWEGRPSNQPQHF. The full variable domain, completed using reference TRBV19 and TRBJ1-5, is DGGITQSPKYLFRKEGQNVTLSCEQNLNHDAMYWYRQDPGQGLRLIYYSQIVNDFQKGDIAEGYSVSREKKESFPLTVTSAQKNPTAFYLCASSIWEGRPSNQPQHFGDGTRLSIL.

A few counts support this clone. V gene TRBV19 combines with J gene TRBJ2-2; 11 bases match TRBD1. Germline V gives CDR1 LNHDA, CDR2 SQIVND (reference sequence). V was pared by 4 bases and J by 5 bases, with 3 bases of the junction left unmatched. The CDR3 sequence is 15 residues long. This chain's CDR3 is CASSRGTGGTGELFF. Written as DNA, the CDR3 is TGTGCCAGTAGTAGAGGGACAGGGGGTACCGGGGAGCTGTTTTTT.

This clone was seen just once. The chain couples TRBV6-5 to TRBJ1-1; D might be TRBD1 (6 bases). The CDR3 contains 15 residues. The V gene lost 7 bases and the J gene lost 0 bases, with 15 bases spanning the gap. Germline V lookup: CDR1 MNHEY, CDR2 SVGAGI. CDR3 sequence reads: CASTLGGGMNTEAFF. The CDR3 DNA reads TGTGCCAGCACCCTAGGGGGAGGGATGAACACTGAAGCTTTCTTT.

This chain joins TRBV11-1 and TRBJ2-2; D is unresolved. V lost 1 base to trimming and J lost 1 base, with 10 bases between them. Germline CDR1 SGHAT, CDR2 FQDESV (reference sequence). The CDR3 covers 16 residues. The CDR3 nucleotides are TGTGCCAGCAGCTTAGAAGCTTATGGGAACACCGGGGAGCTGTTTTTT. This sequence encodes CASSLEAYGNTGELFF.

This rearrangement joins TRBV19 to TRBJ2-2; D gene ambiguous. Germline loops: CDR1 LNHDA, CDR2 SQIVND (reference sequence). The CDR3 runs to 12 residues. Trimming stripped 7 bases from V and 4 bases from J, with 7 bases between. Here the CDR3 DNA reads TGTGCCAGTAATTCGGGCACCGGGGAGCTGTTTTTT. Its translation is CASNSGTGELFF.

This chain joins TRBV10-3 and TRBJ2-7, with 9 bases identical to TRBD2. V trimming: 2 bases; J trimming: 7 bases; junction bases outside the gene matches: 15. CDR3 length: 17 residues. Germline lookup yields CDR1 ENHRY and CDR2 SYGVKD. This CDR3 reads CAISEMAGTSISGEQYF. The CDR3 DNA sequence: TGTGCCATCAGTGAGATGGCCGGGACTAGCATCTCCGGGGAGCAGTACTTC.

The chain carries TRBV6-5 and TRBJ2-5; TRBD1 matches at 8 bases. The CDR3 has 15 amino acids. V was pared by 4 bases and J by 1 base, with 5 bases of the junction left unmatched. Germline-derived CDR1 and CDR2 are MNHEY and SVGAGI. CDR3 in DNA: TGTGCCAGCAGTTCCCAGGACAGGGCCCAAGAGACCCAGTACTTC. Protein: CASSSQDRAQETQYF.

The rearrangement joins TRBV20-1 to TRBJ2-7, with 7 positions matching TRBD1. Looked up from germline, CDR1 is DFQATT and CDR2 is SNEGSKA (reference sequence). The CDR3 totals 20 residues. The V segment lost 3 bases and the J segment 0 bases; nucleotides outside the gene matches: 23. The DNA of the CDR3 is TGCAGTGCTAGTTCAATGACGGACAGGCCGATTATTGATATCTCCTACGAGCAGTACTTC. It encodes CSASSMTDRPIIDISYEQYF.

The chain recombines TRBV3-1 (or the pseudogene TRBV3-2) with TRBJ1-1; no firm D call. Trimming took 3 bases from V and 7 from J, leaving 18 bases between them. Germline V CDR1 and CDR2: LGHDT, YNNKEL (reference sequence). CDR3 length equals 15 residues. CDR3: CASSHIREGKGEAFF. The CDR3 nucleotides read TGTGCCAGCAGCCACATACGGGAGGGTAAGGGTGAAGCTTTCTTT.

V is TRBV14 and J is TRBJ2-7; TRBD2 might be the D (6 bases). The CDR3 has 15 residues. Germline V gene lookup returns CDR1 SGHDN and CDR2 FVKESK. V gave up 4 bases and J gave up 1 base, with 14 bases separating them. The CDR3 coding sequence is TGTGCCAGCAGCCTAGGGACTGGAGGGTCCTACGAGCAGTACTTC. Amino acids: CASSLGTGGSYEQYF. Full variable domain (remainder filled in from reference TRBV14 and TRBJ2-7): EAGVTQFPSHSVIEKGQTVTLRCDPISGHDNLYWYRRVMGKEIKFLLHFVKESKQDESGMPNNRFLAERTGGTYSTLKVQPAELEDSGVYFCASSLGTGGSYEQYFGPGTRLTVT.

The rearrangement uses TRBV7-2 and TRBJ2-5; D is possibly TRBD1 (6 bases). The ends were cut back, 5 bases at V and 3 bases at J, with 13 bases in the middle. Per the germline V gene, CDR1 is SGHTA and CDR2 is FQGNSA. The length of the CDR3 is 14 residues. This CDR3 is CASSQGRTEETQYF. The DNA for the CDR3 is TGTGCCAGCAGCCAGGGACGGACAGAAGAGACCCAGTACTTC.

This clone is a singleton in its sample. This chain joins TRBV13 and TRBJ1-6, with 8 bases aligning to TRBD1. CDR3 length: 14 residues. V gave up 0 bases and J gave up 14 bases; unmatched junction bases: 6. The germline CDR1 and CDR2 sequences are PRHDT and FYEKMQ (reference sequence). In nucleotides, the CDR3 is TGTGCCAGCAGCTTAGGCCAGGGGGCTAGAGCCCTCCACTTT. This encodes CASSLGQGARALHF.

This clone has only a few counts. Other DNA sequences within the sample encode an identical CDR3. The gene calls are TRBV5-1 and TRBJ1-4, with TRBD1 matching 8 bases. The junction had 2 bases not matched to a gene; V was cut back by 2 bases and J by 5 bases. CDR1 is SGHRS, CDR2 YFSETQ, per germline. The CDR3 is 14 amino acids. CDR3 DNA: TGCGCCAGCAGCTTCGGACAGGGAAATGAAAAACTGTTTTTT. This sequence encodes CASSFGQGNEKLFF.

The chain links TRBV28 to TRBJ2-7; D may be TRBD1 (5 bases). The V end lost 5 bases, the J end lost 0 bases, and 14 bases lay between the germline ends. Per germline, CDR1 MDHEN and CDR2 SYDVKM. This CDR3 contains 15 residues. CDR3 residues: CASSQETGVSYEQYF. The CDR3 region has the DNA TGTGCCAGCAGTCAAGAAACAGGCGTCTCCTACGAGCAGTACTTC.

V and J are TRBV5-4 and TRBJ2-5; D ambiguous. The CDR3 runs 15 residues. CDR1 SGHNT and CDR2 YYREEE come from the germline V gene (reference sequence). Trimming stripped 0 bases from V and 13 bases from J, with 22 bases between. The CDR3 loop reads CASSLGAAMVQAWYF. CDR3 in DNA: TGTGCCAGCAGCTTGGGGGCTGCCATGGTCCAAGCATGGTACTTC.

This clone was observed a handful of times. CDR3: CASWRGQGAYEQYF. In DNA form, the CDR3 reads TGTGCCAGCTGGAGGGGACAGGGGGCATACGAGCAGTACTTC. V gene TRBV5-4 combines with J gene TRBJ2-7, with TRBD1 matching 12 bases. V was pared by 7 bases and J by 4 bases, with 6 bases of the junction left unmatched. This CDR3 has 14 amino acids. The germline gives CDR1 SGHNT, CDR2 YYREEE (reference sequence).

The chain links TRBV5-1 to TRBJ1-6, with a tentative D call TRBD1 (6 bases). From germline, CDR1 is SGHRS and CDR2 YFSETQ. The CDR3 has 20 residues. Trimming removed 1 base at V and 0 bases at J, with 20 bases between. Here the CDR3 reads CASSLTEQGPRSSYNSPLHF. In nucleotides, the CDR3 is TGCGCCAGCAGCTTGACAGAACAGGGTCCCAGGAGCTCCTATAATTCACCCCTCCACTTT.

This rearrangement joins TRBV19 to TRBJ1-1; tentative D call: TRBD1 (6 bases). The CDR3 loop spans 15 amino acids. Germline CDR1 reads LNHDA; CDR2 reads SQIVND (reference sequence). The ends were cut back, 7 bases at V and 4 bases at J, with 19 bases in the middle. This CDR3 reads CASTSKRHRATEAFF. CDR3 DNA sequence: TGTGCCAGTACCTCGAAGCGACACAGGGCCACTGAAGCTTTCTTT.

The V and J genes are TRBV29-1 and TRBJ1-4; D unclear. CDR1 is SQVTM and CDR2 is ANQGSEA in the germline V gene. V lost 8 bases and J 8 bases, leaving 42 bases between the germline ends. The CDR3 is 21 amino acids. DNA for the CDR3: TGCAGCCTCTACCGTCCGGGGAACCCAACAAAGTCCTCTTGGGAGAGGGAAAAACTGTTTTTT. Translation: CSLYRPGNPTKSSWEREKLFF.

This clone was seen once. This rearrangement joins TRBV14 to TRBJ1-2; no reliable D call. V lost 0 bases, J lost 0 bases, and 11 bases lay in between. Per germline, CDR1 SGHDN and CDR2 FVKESK. This CDR3 comprises 16 residues. The DNA of the CDR3 is TGTGCCAGCAGCCAAGAATCTAGGATTCCTAACTATGGCTACACCTTC. Amino acid sequence: CASSQESRIPNYGYTF.

V is TRBV18 and J is TRBJ2-3, with 8 positions matching TRBD1. Germline-derived CDR1 and CDR2 are KGHSH and LQKENI. Trimming cost V 3 bases and J 2 bases; bases outside gene matches: 7. The CDR3 consists of 16 residues. The CDR3 region has the DNA TGTGCCAGCTCACCGAACAGGGGGTCCCTCACAGATACGCAGTATTTT. Translation gives CASSPNRGSLTDTQYF.

The J gene is TRBJ1-5, the V gene TRBV18; D is undetermined. CDR3 length: 15 amino acids. Trimming took 2 bases from V and 2 from J, leaving 10 bases between them. Per the germline V gene, CDR1 is KGHSH and CDR2 is LQKENI. The CDR3 coding sequence is TGTGCCAGCTCACCAACGGTAACTCGCAATCAGCCCCAGCATTTT. It codes for CASSPTVTRNQPQHF.

The V and J genes are TRBV4-1 and TRBJ1-2; D not certain. Trimming stripped 4 bases from V and 3 bases from J, with 15 bases between. The V gene's germline CDR1 is MGHRA and CDR2 YSYEKL. The CDR3 loop spans 15 amino acids. The CDR3 sequence: CASSLRVTAHYGYTF. CDR3 in DNA: TGCGCCAGCAGCCTAAGAGTCACAGCACACTATGGCTACACCTTC.

The chain joins TRBV6-1 to TRBJ2-3; 10 bases align to TRBD1. Germline values: CDR1 MNHNS, CDR2 SASEGT. Unmatched junction bases numbered 3, after V lost 3 bases and J lost 3 bases. CDR3 length: 15 residues. The CDR3 DNA reads as TGTGCCAGCAGTGACCGGGACAGGGGTACAGATACGCAGTATTTT. It codes for CASSDRDRGTDTQYF.

This clone was seen a single time. This sequence joins TRBV3-1 (or the pseudogene TRBV3-2) and TRBJ2-3, with 9 bases lining up with TRBD2. Trimming removed 5 bases from V and 4 bases from J; junction bases left unmatched: 13. The length of the CDR3 is 17 residues. Germline-derived CDR1 and CDR2 are LGHDT and YNNKEL (reference sequence). In DNA form, the CDR3 reads TGTGCCAGCAGCGAGGGGTTCAGCGGGGGGTTCCCAGATACGCAGTATTTT. Translated: CASSEGFSGGFPDTQYF.

This chain links TRBV12-3 or TRBV12-4 with TRBJ2-7; the D gene is possibly TRBD1 (6 bases). This CDR3 has 12 residues. Trimming pared 6 bases from V and 2 bases from J, leaving 8 bases between. This chain's CDR3 is CASRGTTYEQYF. In DNA, the CDR3 is TGTGCCAGCAGAGGGACAACCTACGAGCAGTACTTC.

The chain uses TRBV6-5 and TRBJ1-1; TRBD1 matches 7 bases. CDR1 and CDR2 (germline): MNHEY, SVGAGI. J lost 0 bases, V lost 11 bases, and 12 bases had no gene match. The CDR3 totals 15 residues. DNA for the CDR3: TGTGCCTCCAAGGTCCTAGGACAGGTGAACACTGAAGCTTTCTTT. This codes for CASKVLGQVNTEAFF.